This T cell receptor beta chain was sequenced in a study of cytomegalovirus exposure and HLA in healthy donors. Germline V CDR1 and CDR2: SGDLS, YYNGEE. V shed 0 bases and J shed 0 bases, with 7 bases lying between them. The CDR3 contains 15 residues. This clone was seen a single time. The PCR used 60 Vbeta and 13 Jbeta primers. Sequencing used immunoSEQ multiplex PCR; TCRdb keeps in-frame clones, though not all of them. Among some 180,000 clones listed, about 82% were seen once. The chain links TRBV9 to TRBJ2-4; perhaps TRBD2 as D (5 bases). The sample comprised PBMCs. The clonotype originates from a woman aged 25 to 39 in good health and CMV-seronegative. The CDR3 sequence is CASSVEGLAKNIQYF. The CDR3 nucleotides are TGTGCCAGCAGCGTAGAAGGACTAGCCAAAAACATTCAGTACTTC.